The 20 T cell receptor beta chains in this list originate from one sample, sequenced in a study of blood T cells in healthy people across ages. Combining a sample-barcoded 5' primer with a J-beta primer mix, a second PCR ran for 7 to 11 cycles. TCRdb passed the 5' RACE reads through MiXCR, listing each CDR3 protein once. Of about 720,000 distinct CDR3 sequences in the sample, about 24% are singletons; the top ten hold less than 25%. Input material: blood. These receptors were collected from a man in his 70s in good health.

The chain is built from TRBV7-2 and TRBJ2-3; 8 positions match TRBD2. The length of the CDR3 is 14 residues. Germline CDR1 reads SGHTA; CDR2 reads FQGNSA. Trimming cost V 1 base and J 6 bases; bases outside gene matches: 3. CDR3 sequence (DNA): TGTGCCAGCAGCTTAGGGGCTAGCGGGGATACGCAGTATTTT. Its protein is CASSLGASGDTQYF.

V and J are TRBV15 and TRBJ2-1; 7 bases are shared with TRBD2. Germline loops: CDR1 LNHNV, CDR2 YYDKDF (reference sequence). V trimming: 5 bases; J trimming: 7 bases; junction bases outside the gene matches: 11. The CDR3 loop spans 15 amino acids. The CDR3 nucleotides read TGTGCCACCAGCGGAGGGGACTACAAACGAAATGAGCAGTTCTTC. Residues: CATSGGDYKRNEQFF.

The chain is built from TRBV9 and TRBJ2-7; D remains unclear. The V gene's germline CDR1 is SGDLS and CDR2 YYNGEE. This CDR3 is 15 amino acids long. Between the trimmed V and J ends, which lost 1 base and 3 bases, there was a span of 14 bases. The CDR3, as DNA: TGTGCCAGCAGCGTAAGGCCGGCGTGGGACTACGAGCAGTACGTC. This encodes CASSVRPAWDYEQYV.

The V and J genes are TRBV20-1 and TRBJ2-5; 8 bases fit TRBD2. The length of the CDR3 is 14 residues. Germline V gives CDR1 DFQATT, CDR2 SNEGSKA (reference sequence). With V trimmed by 5 bases and J by 2 bases, 7 bases remained unmatched. The CDR3 DNA is TGCAGTGCTCTCCCGGGGGGGTGGCAAGAGACCCAGTACTTC. Its translation is CSALPGGWQETQYF.

This clonotype was counted between two and nine times. The chain is built from TRBV28 and TRBJ1-2; TRBD1 agrees at 8 bases. This CDR3 comprises 14 residues. Germline V gene lookup returns CDR1 MDHEN and CDR2 SYDVKM. The ends lost 1 base at V and 8 bases at J; junction bases unmatched: 6. The CDR3 region is CASSLFGTGHGYTF. The CDR3 DNA follows: TGTGCCAGCAGTTTATTCGGGACAGGCCACGGCTACACCTTC.

This clonotype was observed many times. V is TRBV5-6 and J is TRBJ2-5; no firm D call. V lost 4 bases and J 0 bases, leaving 16 bases between the germline ends. CDR1 and CDR2 (germline): SGHDT, YYEEEE. The CDR3 consists of 16 residues. CDR3 nucleotides: TGTGCCAGCAGCAAACAATTGGGCTCTTACCAAGAGACCCAGTACTTC. It codes for CASSKQLGSYQETQYF.

This chain uses TRBV7-9 with TRBJ2-2, with D hard to call. CDR3 size: 14 residues. The germline CDR1 and CDR2 sequences are SEHNR and FQNEAQ (reference sequence). Between the trimmed V and J ends, which lost 5 bases and 4 bases, there was a span of 11 bases. In nucleotides, the CDR3 is TGTGCCAGCAGCGGTGGGATCGTCACCGGGGAGCTGTTTTTT. Translation: CASSGGIVTGELFF.

Worth noting for this clonotype: Compared with germline, one end of the junction differs, possibly owing to a read error. The gene calls are TRBV7-6 and TRBJ1-1; weak D call: TRBD1 (5 bases). The CDR3 is made up of 18 amino acids. The germline CDR1 and CDR2 sequences are SGHVS and FNYEAQ. In DNA, the CDR3 is TGTGCCCGCAGTTTAGGACCGGGGCAGAATAATATGAACACTGAAGCTTTCTTT. Translation: CARSLGPGQNNMNTEAFF. The whole variable domain, remainder taken from reference TRBV7-6 and TRBJ1-1, is GAGVSQSPRYKVTKRGQDVALRCDPISGHVSLYWYRQALGQGPEFLTYFNYEAQQDKSGLPNDRFSAERPEGSISTLTIQRTEQRDSAMYRCARSLGPGQNNMNTEAFFGQGTRLTVV.

This clonotype has more than one count but fewer than ten. Since a much larger clone is just one base distant, this may be a read error. This CDR3 reads CAGSPSGQMMYEQYF. CDR3 DNA sequence: TGTGCCGGCAGTCCCTCGGGACAGATGATGTACGAGCAGTACTTC. The genes are TRBV27 and TRBJ2-7; TRBD1 matches at 7 bases. This CDR3 spans 15 amino acids. CDR1 and CDR2 from the germline V gene are MNHEY and SMNVEV (reference sequence).

V is TRBV14 and J is TRBJ1-2; D uncertain. Germline V lookup: CDR1 SGHDN, CDR2 FVKESK. The CDR3 consists of 15 residues. V lost 2 bases to trimming and J lost 6 bases, with 16 bases between them. CDR3 region: CASSQTIRAGNGYTF. Here the CDR3 DNA reads TGTGCCAGCAGCCAAACTATCCGGGCGGGAAATGGCTACACCTTC.

This clonotype was seen a handful of times. The V and J genes are TRBV7-7 and TRBJ2-1; a weak D match, TRBD1 (6 bases). V gave up 5 bases and J gave up 7 bases, with 24 bases separating them. The germline V gene has CDR1 SSHAT and CDR2 FNYEAQ (reference sequence). CDR3 length: 17 amino acids. The CDR3 spells CASSRETPGQGLNEQFF. CDR3 bases: TGTGCCAGCAGCCGAGAGACACCGGGACAAGGGTTAAATGAGCAGTTCTTC.

This chain uses TRBV7-2 with TRBJ1-1, with D perhaps TRBD1 (5 bases). The germline V gene encodes CDR1 SGHTA and CDR2 FQGNSA. Trimming left V 5 bases short and J 4 bases short, with 14 bases between. This CDR3 comprises 14 residues. CDR3 bases: TGTGCCAGCAGCCCTGACAGAATGAGCACTGAAGCTTTCTTT. It codes for CASSPDRMSTEAFF.

There are a few counts of this clonotype. The CDR3 spells CAWSGSSYNEQFF. CDR3 nucleotides: TGTGCCTGGAGCGGGAGCTCCTACAATGAGCAGTTCTTC. This chain connects TRBV30 to TRBJ2-1; TRBD2 might be the D (6 bases). In germline, CDR1 is GTSNPN, CDR2 SVGIG (reference sequence). The CDR3 runs 13 residues. V lost 3 bases and J 0 bases, leaving 6 bases between the germline ends.

This clonotype was observed a handful of times. The rearrangement links TRBV30 to TRBJ2-1; 9 bases are a match to TRBD1. Germline V gives CDR1 GTSNPN, CDR2 SVGIG (reference sequence). The CDR3 length is 13 residues. The V gene end was trimmed by 5 bases and the J gene end by 7 bases; junction bases not matched to a gene: 6. CDR3 DNA sequence: TGTGCCTGGGAGGGGACAGGGCTAAATGAGCAGTTCTTC. It encodes CAWEGTGLNEQFF. The full variable domain, completed using reference TRBV30 and TRBJ2-1, is SQTIHQWPATLVQPVGSPLSLECTVEGTSNPNLYWYRQAAGRGLQLLFYSVGIGQISSEVPQNLSASRPQDRQFILSSKKLLLSDSGFYLCAWEGTGLNEQFFGPGTRLTVL.

This clonotype has a handful of counts. The rearrangement uses TRBV20-1 and TRBJ2-7; 10 bases align to TRBD2. This CDR3 has 15 residues. With V trimmed by 2 bases and J by 4 bases, 8 bases remained unmatched. Germline V gives CDR1 DFQATT, CDR2 SNEGSKA (reference sequence). For the CDR3, the DNA is TGCAGTGCTAGACCTCTAGCGGGAGCGAGTTACGAGCAGTACGTC. This gives the protein CSARPLAGASYEQYV.

This clonotype turned up a few times. The CDR3 loop is CSAAPGRSTSTDTQYF. The CDR3 DNA sequence: TGCAGTGCCGCCCCGGGACGGTCAACTAGCACAGATACGCAGTATTTT. The J gene is TRBJ2-3, the V gene TRBV20-1; TRBD1 or TRBD2 may be the D gene (5 bases each). The length of the CDR3 is 16 residues. CDR1 and CDR2 (germline): DFQATT, SNEGSKA (reference sequence). The V end was cut by 6 bases, the J end by 0 bases, with 19 bases between.

The chain recombines TRBV24-1 with TRBJ2-5; 12 bases map to TRBD1. TRBJ2-7 matches the DNA end more closely, so the J call is doubtful. The germline CDR1 and CDR2 sequences are KGHDR and SFDVKD. The CDR3 covers 15 residues. In DNA, the CDR3 is TGTGCCACCAGTGATTCCGGGACAGGGGGCAACGAGCAGTACGTC. It encodes CATSDSGTGGNEQYV.

The V gene is TRBV7-2, the J gene TRBJ1-5, with D possibly being TRBD1 (6 bases). CDR3 length: 14 residues. Germline CDR1 and CDR2: SGHTA and FQGNSA. V dropped 5 bases and J dropped 0 bases, with 8 bases sitting between them. The CDR3, as DNA: TGTGCCAGCAGCATAGGGGGTAGCAATCAGCCCCAGCATTTT. This encodes CASSIGGSNQPQHF.

This clonotype occurred a few times. The gene calls are TRBV29-1 and TRBJ2-1; D might be TRBD2 (9 bases). Trimming took 0 bases from V and 8 from J, leaving 23 bases between them. This CDR3 region has 17 residues. CDR1 is SQVTM, CDR2 ANQGSEA, per germline. CDR3 bases: TGCAGCGTTGAAGACAGGGGGCAAGCGGGAGGTGATCATGAGCAGTTCTTC. Protein product: CSVEDRGQAGGDHEQFF.

This clonotype was detected many times. V and J are TRBV3-1 and TRBJ2-1; TRBD2 aligns across 8 bases. V was pared by 4 bases and J by 9 bases, with 8 bases of the junction left unmatched. CDR3 size: 14 residues. Per the germline V gene, CDR1 is LGHDT and CDR2 is YNNKEL (reference sequence). The CDR3 DNA follows: TGTGCCAGCAGCCTAGGACTAGCATTGAGTGAGCAGTTCTTC. Translation: CASSLGLALSEQFF.